This TCR beta chain was recovered during a study of CD8 T cells in Susac syndrome (dated by TCRdb to between 2018 and 2020). Background on the whole study: Among the Susac syndrome patients who were sequenced, clinically active disease was present in more than 5 and clinical remission was observed in roughly eight. At the time of blood withdrawal, Susac syndrome patients were either therapy-naive, taking corticosteroids (with some also receiving IVIg), or on IVIg alone. Repertoire sequencing was used to test whether CD8+ T cell activation and differentiation in Susac syndrome was antigen driven.

In regard to this clonotype: The antigen it recognizes is unknown. The sample holds no much larger clone one base away, and base qualities are not on file.

High-throughput TCR beta sequencing profiled peripheral blood CD8+ and CD4+ T cells from healthy donors, Susac syndrome patients and multiple sclerosis patients. Susac syndrome patients met recently defined diagnostic criteria for definite or probable disease. Bulk CD8+ and CD4+ T cells were purified by magnetic negative isolation, whereas CD8+ TEMRA cells were enriched by FACS. Blood was drawn into EDTA tubes, processed within 24 hours, and PBMCs were isolated by density gradient centrifugation. PBMCs destined for TCR sequencing were cryopreserved in liquid nitrogen and later thawed in a 37 °C water bath. A purity of at least 90% was achieved for sorted or isolated CD4+, CD8+ and CD8+ TEMRA cells. V is pared back by 5 bases and J by 0 bases, with 6 bases lying between the germline termini. There are 13 amino acids in the CDR3, from cysteine to phenylalanine inclusive. The only DNA kept is the CDR3, 39 bases in frame from the first base. CDR1 SGHTA and CDR2 FQGNSA were looked up in the germline V gene.

RNA was extracted using the RNeasy kit, and roughly 0.5 to 1 ug of the RNA was reverse transcribed with random hexamers. The immunoSEQ multiplex PCR assay, covering 54 Vbeta and 13 Jbeta segments, was used to amplify TCR beta CDR3 regions. PCR amplification bias was corrected by using a synthetic template baseline for primer optimization and computational correction. The paper's data handling went like this. Reads were assigned to V, D and J genes according to IMGT and analyzed in immunoSEQ Analyzer, with only productive sequences retained. Clonality was calculated as one minus the Shannon entropy normalized by log2 of the number of productive unique sequences. For each patient and control, public and private clones were evaluated within the 100 most prevalent clones. Susac-specific clones were defined as absent from healthy and MS cohorts, around 970 published viral clones and other ImmuneACCESS disease sequences. In TCRdb, the public reads were trimmed at Q25 with fastp and aligned with MiXCR, with productive beta chains retained. For every CDR3 protein sequence, its rows merge into one entry that carries the most common genes and DNA. These V and J calls originate from TCRdb's pipeline instead of the authors' own analysis. In all, the sample holds roughly 100,000 distinct CDR3 sequences, and just under 95% of those were seen once. Roughly 0.3% of the sample belongs to the ten largest clones.

Results the study describes overall, beyond this receptor: In patients with Susac syndrome, the CD4+ T cell repertoire showed no detectable clonal expansion. The TCR sequencing and HLA analysis was acknowledged to have included a relatively small number of individuals.

This TCR was recovered from a human donor with Susac syndrome. Recombination joined TRBV7-2 with TRBJ2-3; a confident D gene designation cannot be given. The sequenced sample consisted of CD4+ T cells from PBMCs. The CDR3 reads CASSPDSTDTQYF. In nucleotide form, the sequence is TGTGCCAGCAGCCCGGACAGCACAGATACGCAGTATTTT.